The clone carrying this T cell receptor beta chain has just a few counts. Its antigen remains unknown. The data were taken from a study of cytomegalovirus exposure and HLA in healthy donors. V lost 5 bases, J lost 5 bases, and 10 bases lay in between. Germline-derived CDR1 and CDR2 are SGHNT and YYREEE (reference sequence). The CDR3 is 12 amino acids. The PCR used 60 Vbeta and 13 Jbeta primers. Libraries were prepared by immunoSEQ multiplex PCR; TCRdb keeps only in-frame clonotypes and omits some of them. In the table there are around 200,000 clones, 70% to 90% of which are singletons. Study conclusions and caveats: The majority of TCR sequences were rare, yet some public TCRs appeared in many donors. Previously analyzed data showed that most TCR beta V segments were productive at a frequency of about 87% or about 30%. The authors later found HLA-associated TCR beta chains more clonally expanded than equally common others. Donor immune exposure was known only as CMV serostatus.

Sequenced sample: PBMCs. This chain links TRBV5-4 with TRBJ1-1; D possibly corresponds to TRBD1 (6 bases). This sequence was found in a woman in her twenties or thirties in good health and CMV-seronegative. Here the CDR3 DNA reads TGTGCCAGCAGTCCACAGGGAACTGAAGCTTTCTTT. This codes for CASSPQGTEAFF.